These T cell receptor beta chains were read from a single sample in a study of T cell responses to AZD1222 COVID-19 vaccine. Assay: immunoSEQ multiplex PCR; the TCRdb copy retains only in-frame clones and omits some. The profile covers approximately 130,000 clones, with about 89% appearing a single time and around a tenth taken by the ten largest. Here the sequenced sample was peripheral blood, taken 28 days after the second AZD1222 dose. The source of these receptors is an adult who received the AZD1222 COVID-19 vaccine. Each CDR3 is given with its conserved first and last residue.

v_call,j_call,cdr3_aa
TRBV6-2/TRBV6-3,TRBJ1-1,CASSYDLGDRGSIMNTEAFF
TRBV24-1,TRBJ2-3,CATSDSGLTDTQYF
TRBV12-3/TRBV12-4,TRBJ2-5,CASSLGETQYF
TRBV28,TRBJ1-2,CASSPTGDGYTF
TRBV9,TRBJ2-1,CASSVGPGYNEQFF
TRBV7-2,TRBJ2-3,CASSRQKGGSDTQYF
TRBV29-1,TRBJ1-6,CSVGGRQDGPGYNSPLHF
TRBV1,TRBJ1-4,CTSSQDMSQGDEKLFF
TRBV4-2,TRBJ1-1,CASSQGTENTEAFF
TRBV11-3,TRBJ1-2,CASSFEGARGYTF
TRBV4-2,TRBJ2-3,CASSQGLTSGGDPDTQYF
TRBV4-2,TRBJ1-5,CASSQDRDQVRNQPQHF
TRBV10-3,TRBJ1-2,CAISEPRQPYGYTF
TRBV6-5,TRBJ2-7,CASSYYSGTGPYEQYF
TRBV10-1,TRBJ1-1,CASSGQGEAFF
TRBV18,TRBJ1-1,CASAGQANTEAFF
TRBV30,TRBJ1-3,CAWRGIRWGNTIYF
TRBV9,TRBJ1-5,CASSLSGDPYQPQHF
TRBV2,TRBJ1-1,CATTRDRGWTEAFF
TRBV4-1,TRBJ1-1,CASSQFRLNTEAFF
TRBV10-3,TRBJ1-5,CAISELEGNQPQHF
TRBV10-3,TRBJ2-2,CAISKTPQGARDGELFF
TRBV4-2,TRBJ2-1,CASSQDLTRPTRVSAYNEQFF
TRBV7-6,TRBJ1-1,CASSPPGQGRSEAFF
TRBV5-1,TRBJ2-1,CASSFPGAGYNEQFF
TRBV7-3,TRBJ1-2,CASSLSEGAGGYTF
TRBV3-1/TRBV3-2,TRBJ1-2,CASSPGASYGYTF
TRBV27,TRBJ1-6,CASSSTGASPLHF
TRBV2,TRBJ1-3,CASTETTGNTIYF
TRBV10-3,TRBJ1-5,CAISEEGFGNQPQHF
TRBV3-1/TRBV3-2,TRBJ1-1,CASSQPGQGTEAFF
TRBV10-3,TRBJ1-5,CAISESGGPGNQPQHF
TRBV18,TRBJ2-2,CASSPLQGDYGGELFF
TRBV19,TRBJ1-1,CASSIGRGQAGGTEAFF
TRBV12-3/TRBV12-4,TRBJ1-2,CASSFRTDATF
TRBV25-1,TRBJ1-4,CASSDPTGPGEKLFF
TRBV7-9,TRBJ1-6,CASSLTGGESPLHF
TRBV5-1,TRBJ2-2,CASSLTVSESGELFF
TRBV7-2,TRBJ2-2,CASSGRKGTGELFF
TRBV6-5,TRBJ1-3,CASSFKGGNTIYF
TRBV5-5,TRBJ1-4,CASSFIGGDEKLFF
TRBV19,TRBJ1-5,CASSKKGSNSNQPQHF
TRBV7-9,TRBJ1-6,CASSLPLPGALLHF
TRBV18,TRBJ2-3,CASSPDSRWTDTQYF
TRBV5-6,TRBJ2-7,CASRREVYEQYF